This T cell receptor (beta chain) was captured by sequencing in a study of blood T cells in healthy people across ages. General study findings and limits: Compared with aged donors, long-lived donors showed fewer expanded clones, suggesting selection.

V was trimmed by 3 bases and J by 3 bases, leaving 20 bases between them. This CDR3 is built from 17 residues. For this clonotype: Its antigen is undetermined.

Combining a sample-barcoded 5' primer with a J-beta primer mix, a second PCR ran for roughly 6 to 12 cycles. TCRdb called the 5' RACE reads again in MiXCR, with one record for every CDR3 protein. The table includes 700,000 to 950,000 distinct CDR3 sequences, more than 40% detected once. Sequences were obtained from blood. The chain links TRBV12-3 or TRBV12-4 to TRBJ1-2; D call uncertain. This receptor was identified in an older woman in good health. The CDR3 DNA reads as TGTGCCAGCAGTTTGGCCCCCCTGGAGGGAGTGGACTATGGCTACACCTTC. Amino acids: CASSLAPLEGVDYGYTF.